One and the same sample provided the 22 T cell receptor beta chains below, sequenced in a study of blood T cell repertoires in COVID-19. Sequenced by immunoSEQ multiplex PCR; TCRdb stores in-frame clones only, minus some. The sample yields just under 350,000 clones, 85% to 90% seen once. Sample: peripheral blood. Receptors were obtained from a woman aged 50 to 60 with COVID-19, enrolled during active disease.

J is TRBJ2-1 and V is TRBV6-4; 14 bases line up with TRBD2. J gave up 5 bases and V 3 bases, and 6 bases lay outside the gene matches. The germline V gene encodes CDR1 MRHNA and CDR2 SNTAGT. The length of the CDR3 is 17 residues. The CDR3 here is CASSESTSGRDDNEQFF. CDR3 DNA: TGTGCCAGCAGTGAGTCGACTAGCGGGAGGGATGACAATGAGCAGTTCTTC.

V gene TRBV5-1 combines with J gene TRBJ1-1, with 9 bases matching TRBD1. Germline V gene lookup returns CDR1 SGHRS and CDR2 YFSETQ. There are 12 residues in the CDR3. Trimming took 6 bases from V and 7 from J; bases not matched to a gene: 4. CDR3 bases: TGCGCCAGCATCCCGGACAGGGGTGAAGCTTTCTTT. Its protein is CASIPDRGEAFF.

This sequence joins TRBV7-6 and TRBJ2-6, with D hard to call. The V gene lost 1 base and the J gene lost 0 bases, with 16 bases spanning the gap. The CDR3 spans 19 residues. Germline lookup yields CDR1 SGHVS and CDR2 FNYEAQ. CDR3 bases: TGTGCCAGCAGCTTAGTTACAAGCTATACTATCTCTGGGGCCAACGTCCTGACTTTC. This encodes CASSLVTSYTISGANVLTF.

The rearrangement links TRBV6-5 to TRBJ2-2; TRBD2 might be the D (6 bases). The CDR3 loop spans 16 amino acids. Germline V gives CDR1 MNHEY, CDR2 SVGAGI. V lost 2 bases, J lost 5 bases, and 15 bases lay in between. CDR3 bases: TGTGCCAGCAGTTACCTGGGACTTCCTAAAACCGGGGAGCTGTTTTTT. It encodes CASSYLGLPKTGELFF.

CDR3 residues: CASSRTSSEDEQFF. The DNA of the CDR3 is TGTGCCAGCAGTAGGACTAGCAGCGAGGATGAGCAGTTCTTC. This chain connects TRBV2 to TRBJ2-1; TRBD2 aligns across 8 bases. V gave up 5 bases and J gave up 8 bases; unmatched junction bases: 8. This CDR3 region has 14 residues. The germline CDR1 and CDR2 sequences are SNHLY and FYNNEI.

The chain employs TRBV7-8 and TRBJ2-7; 9 bases agree with TRBD1. CDR1 is SGHVS, CDR2 FQNEAQ, per germline. This CDR3 has 13 residues. V was pared by 4 bases and J by 7 bases, with 5 bases of the junction left unmatched. The CDR3 coding sequence is TGTGCCAGCAGCTCGGGACAGGGTGGTGAGCAGTACTTC. It encodes CASSSGQGGEQYF.

The chain couples TRBV21-1 to TRBJ2-6; the table gives TRBD1 as D, unverified against the DNA. TRBV21-1 is deemed a pseudogene. There are 19 residues in the CDR3. The CDR3 spells CASSRYGTLFHSGANVLTF. The CDR3 DNA is TGTGCCAGCAGCCGCTATGGGACACTTTTTCACTCTGGGGCCAACGTCCTGACTTTC.

This rearrangement joins TRBV7-9 to TRBJ1-2, with D unresolved. The length of the CDR3 is 15 residues. The V gene's germline CDR1 is SEHNR and CDR2 FQNEAQ (reference sequence). V shed 4 bases and J shed 5 bases, with 17 bases lying between them. The CDR3 protein is CASSSGASPLYGYTF. The CDR3 DNA follows: TGTGCCAGCAGCTCAGGTGCCTCCCCCTTATATGGCTACACCTTC.

The chain carries TRBV9 and TRBJ2-5; TRBD1 matches at 9 bases. Per germline, CDR1 SGDLS and CDR2 YYNGEE. V lost 2 bases, J lost 3 bases, and 5 bases stayed unmatched. The CDR3 spans 15 residues. As DNA, the CDR3 is TGTGCCAGCAGCGTCGGGGACAGGGAAGAAGAGACCCAGTACTTC. Its translation: CASSVGDREEETQYF.

The chain combines TRBV5-4 with TRBJ2-2; 12 nucleotides agree with TRBD1. The CDR3 is made up of 16 amino acids. Germline assignment: CDR1 SGHNT and CDR2 YYREEE (reference sequence). Losses at the gene ends were 4 bases for V and 3 bases for J; bases not matched to a gene: 4. CDR3 nucleotide sequence: TGTGCCAGCAGCGTGGGACAGGGGGCGTACACCGGGGAGCTGTTTTTT. Its translation: CASSVGQGAYTGELFF.

The V and J genes are TRBV19 and TRBJ2-5; TRBD2 agrees at 7 bases. The germline V gene encodes CDR1 LNHDA and CDR2 SQIVND (reference sequence). The V segment lost 5 bases and the J segment 9 bases; nucleotides outside the gene matches: 18. CDR3 length: 16 amino acids. The chain's CDR3 is CASSPGRPGLGRAQYF. The DNA for the CDR3 is TGTGCCAGTAGTCCAGGCCGGCCGGGACTGGGGAGGGCCCAGTACTTC.

The chain combines TRBV5-1 with TRBJ1-2; D not resolved. V shed 4 bases and J shed 2 bases, with 6 bases lying between them. The CDR3 contains 12 residues. Germline CDR1 reads SGHRS; CDR2 reads YFSETQ. This chain's CDR3 is CASSPGNYGYTF. In DNA form, the CDR3 reads TGCGCCAGCAGCCCCGGGAACTATGGCTACACCTTC.

The rearrangement links TRBV5-1 to TRBJ1-4; 9 bases line up with TRBD1. In germline, CDR1 is SGHRS, CDR2 YFSETQ. Trimming at V came to 4 bases and at J to 0 bases, leaving 10 bases not matched to a gene. The CDR3 sequence is 18 residues long. CDR3 amino acids: CASSAIPGQGPTNEKLFF. CDR3 nucleotides: TGCGCCAGCAGCGCCATACCGGGACAGGGTCCAACTAATGAAAAACTGTTTTTT.

This chain links TRBV18 with TRBJ1-3; 9 bases fit TRBD1. Germline V CDR1 and CDR2: KGHSH, LQKENI. This CDR3 region has 16 residues. V gave up 4 bases and J gave up 2 bases; unmatched junction bases: 6. CDR3 DNA sequence: TGTGCCAGCTCACAGTACAGGGGGCTTGCTGGAAACACCATATATTTT. It encodes CASSQYRGLAGNTIYF.

This chain connects TRBV27 to TRBJ2-7; 11 bases fit TRBD2. Germline CDR1 reads MNHEY; CDR2 reads SMNVEV (reference sequence). V dropped 5 bases and J dropped 6; count of bases not matched to a gene: 3. This CDR3 spans 13 amino acids. CDR3 residues: CASSRLAGTEQYF. CDR3 DNA sequence: TGTGCCAGCAGTCGACTAGCGGGAACCGAGCAGTACTTC.

This chain links TRBV2 with TRBJ2-7; D perhaps matches TRBD2 (5 bases). Germline-derived CDR1 and CDR2 are SNHLY and FYNNEI. V lost 4 bases and J lost 4, with 17 bases in between. This CDR3 has 15 amino acids. In nucleotides, the CDR3 is TGTGCCAGCAGTGGGCCGGGATATGGGTGGTACGAGCAGTACTTC. This sequence encodes CASSGPGYGWYEQYF.

The chain combines TRBV18 with TRBJ2-2, with TRBD2 matching over 13 bases. The CDR3 has 19 amino acids. Germline CDR1 reads KGHSH; CDR2 reads LQKENI. Losses at the gene ends were 3 bases for V and 4 bases for J; bases not matched to a gene: 11. CDR3 nucleotide sequence: TGTGCCAGCTCACCTTCGGAACTAGCGGGAGGGCCGTCCACCGGGGAGCTGTTTTTT. Translation gives CASSPSELAGGPSTGELFF.

This rearrangement joins TRBV30 to TRBJ1-2; a possible D gene is TRBD1 (5 bases). With 3 bases removed from V and 2 bases from J, the gap between germline ends came to 13 bases. The CDR3 length is 14 residues. From germline, CDR1 is GTSNPN and CDR2 SVGIG (reference sequence). CDR3 protein: CAWSHDSANYGYTF. The CDR3 nucleotides are TGTGCCTGGAGCCATGACAGCGCCAACTATGGCTACACCTTC.

For the CDR3, the DNA is TGTGCCACCAGTGATTTAAATCCCGGGTCGGGGGGGAAGACTGAAGCTTTCTTT. Translated: CATSDLNPGSGGKTEAFF. This rearrangement joins TRBV24-1 to TRBJ1-1, with D perhaps TRBD1 (5 bases). Trimming left V 1 base short and J 5 bases short, with 22 bases between. Looked up from germline, CDR1 is KGHDR and CDR2 is SFDVKD. This CDR3 region has 18 residues.

This clone was seen only once. The rearrangement uses TRBV18 and TRBJ2-7, with 7 bases lining up with TRBD1. V was clipped by 2 bases and J by 0 bases; unmatched bases: 1. The CDR3 extends over 14 amino acids. Germline CDR1 KGHSH, CDR2 LQKENI. CDR3 in amino acids: CASSPRDSSYEQYF. CDR3 nucleotides: TGTGCCAGCTCACCAAGGGACAGCTCCTACGAGCAGTACTTC.

This rearrangement joins TRBV19 to TRBJ2-3, with 10 bases fitting TRBD2. This CDR3 region has 16 residues. Germline V gene lookup returns CDR1 LNHDA and CDR2 SQIVND (reference sequence). V gave up 6 bases and J gave up 6 bases; unmatched junction bases: 12. Written as DNA, the CDR3 is TGTGCCAGTAGATCAAAGACTAGCGGGTTGTTGGATACGCAGTATTTT. Translating gives CASRSKTSGLLDTQYF.

The genes are TRBV9 and TRBJ2-7; 14 positions agree with TRBD2. Unmatched junction bases numbered 4, after V lost 4 bases and J lost 4 bases. CDR1 and CDR2 (germline): SGDLS, YYNGEE. The CDR3 totals 15 residues. This CDR3 is CASSYRTSGRYEQYF. CDR3 nucleotide sequence: TGTGCCAGCAGCTATCGGACTAGCGGGAGGTACGAGCAGTACTTC.